The present T cell receptor (beta chain) was sequenced within a study of T-cell memory formation after mild COVID-19. Germline V lookup: CDR1 SQVTM, CDR2 ANQGSEA. Trimming removed 2 bases from V and 2 bases from J, with 6 bases in between. The CDR3 has 13 amino acids. MiXCR, run by TCRdb on the 5' RACE reads, gives a single entry per CDR3 protein. The sample records roughly 350,000 distinct CDR3 sequences, approximately 15% being singletons. Findings and caveats of the study: A second wave expanding day 15 to 37 was CD4+-biased; contracting clones were balanced. Contracting CD4+ clones sat mainly in CM and EM; CD8+ in EMRA.

Details on this clonotype: The target antigen is unknown.

J is TRBJ2-2 and V is TRBV29-1, with D hard to call. The sequencing input was PBMCs or a T cell subset sorted from them (not recorded which). This TCR was recovered from a man aged 18 to 30 who had mild COVID-19 (a few samples of this study predate the infection). Cell type and time point are not known. The CDR3 sequence is CSVERRNTGELFF. The CDR3 coding sequence is TGCAGCGTTGAACGCCGTAACACCGGGGAGCTGTTTTTT.